The clone carrying this T cell receptor beta chain was seen only a few times. This entry belongs to a study of cytomegalovirus exposure and HLA in healthy donors. A multiplex PCR was run with 60 Vbeta primers and 13 Jbeta primers. Produced via immunoSEQ multiplex PCR; TCRdb's table is partial and in-frame only. The sample lists 100,000 or so clones, about 13% occurring once. This CDR3 spans 13 amino acids. V dropped 6 bases and J dropped 4 bases, with 10 bases sitting between them. The germline gives CDR1 MNHEY, CDR2 SVGAGI. J is TRBJ2-1 and V is TRBV6-5, with a possible D match to TRBD1 (5 bases). The source of this sequence is a man in his forties in good health and CMV-seropositive. Sequencing was done on a sample of PBMCs. The CDR3 region has the DNA TGTGCCAGCAGCCTCAGACAGTACAATGAGCAGTTCTTC. The encoded protein is CASSLRQYNEQFF.